This TCR beta chain was sequenced during a study of T-cell reconstitution after alpha-beta-depleted transplantation in children. Whole-study results and caveats: High day-60 TCRbeta diversity in some patients came from surviving recipient T cells and thymic progenitors. Counts and diversity of T cells one year after transplant came mostly from newly produced T cells. Two months or so post-transplant, alpha-beta T cells reportedly derived from several hundred expanded graft clones.

This clonotype was seen only a few times. Its antigen is as yet unknown. As it was prepared, the TCRbeta library received unique molecular identifiers. One entry per CDR3 protein results from TCRdb running MiXCR on the PCR reads. The sample includes some 310,000 distinct CDR3 sequences, approximately 23% of them seen just once. The CDR3 length is 12 residues. V was pared by 5 bases and J by 5 bases, with 9 bases between. CDR1 SGHAT and CDR2 FQDESV come from the germline V gene (reference sequence). This specimen was PBMCs, mostly from graft donor cells, taken 180 days after TCRalphabeta/CD19-depleted stem cell transplant. The chain carries TRBV11-1 and TRBJ1-1; D is ambiguous. The sequence was collected from a male patient younger than 18 who had a stem cell transplant for acute lymphoblastic leukemia, so the T cells may come from the graft donor. CDR3 DNA sequence: TGTGCCAGCAGCCCGTCAAGGACTGAAGCTTTCTTT. Translated, it gives CASSPSRTEAFF. Full variable domain (outside the CDR3, taken from reference TRBV11-1 and TRBJ1-1): EAEVAQSPRYKITEKSQAVAFWCDPISGHATLYWYRQILGQGPELLVQFQDESVVDDSQLPKDRFSAERLKGVDSTLKIQPAELGDSAMYLCASSPSRTEAFFGQGTRLTVV.